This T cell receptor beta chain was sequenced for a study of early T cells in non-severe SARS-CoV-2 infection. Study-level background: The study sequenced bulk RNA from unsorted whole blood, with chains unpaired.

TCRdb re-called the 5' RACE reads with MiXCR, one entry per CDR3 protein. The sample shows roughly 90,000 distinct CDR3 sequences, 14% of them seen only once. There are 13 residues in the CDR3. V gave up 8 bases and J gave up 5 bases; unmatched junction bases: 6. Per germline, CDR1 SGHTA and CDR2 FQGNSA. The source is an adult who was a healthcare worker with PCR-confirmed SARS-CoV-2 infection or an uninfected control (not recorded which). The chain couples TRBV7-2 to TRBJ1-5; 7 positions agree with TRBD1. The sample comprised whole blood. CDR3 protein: CASGRQGDQPQHF. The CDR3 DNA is TGTGCCAGCGGCAGACAGGGTGATCAGCCCCAGCATTTT. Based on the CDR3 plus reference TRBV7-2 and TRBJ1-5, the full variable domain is GAGVSQSPSNKVTEKGKDVELRCDPISGHTALYWYRQSLGQGLEFLIYFQGNSAPDKSGLPSDRFSAERTGGSVSTLTIQRTQQEDSAVYLCASGRQGDQPQHFGDGTRLSIL.